This T cell receptor (beta chain) was captured in a study of beta chain features in type 1 diabetes. Regarding the study as a whole: Shortening that was moderate but significant affected the TCRB CDR3s of Type 1 diabetes patients in all four CD4+ subsets.

Of the isolated RNA, all was reverse transcribed, and so the sequenced material was expressed TCRB transcripts. The read count averaged approximately 3.3 million across naive, central memory and regulatory T cell samples. TCRdb keeps only in-frame clones here, not all; method: immunoSEQ multiplex PCR. Among 95,000 to 150,000 clones listed, roughly 17% were seen once. A single heparinised blood sample, averaging around 110 mL, was obtained per donor. Each of the CD4+ naive, central memory, regulatory and stem cell-like memory populations was sorted via CD45RO/CCR7/CD25/CD127/CD95/CD27. The CDR3 runs 15 residues. CDR1 and CDR2 from the germline V gene are MGHRA and YSYEKL. The junction had 0 bases not matched to a gene; V was cut back by 0 bases and J by 4 bases. About this clone itself: Antigen: not known.

The chain recombines TRBV4-1 with TRBJ2-2; 9 nucleotides align to TRBD2. The receptor was isolated from a man between 18 and 29 years old with type 1 diabetes. Specimen: central memory CD4+ T cells from blood. The CDR3 DNA follows: TGCGCCAGCAGCCAAGAGGGACTAGCCACCGGGGAGCTGTTTTTT. Residues: CASSQEGLATGELFF.